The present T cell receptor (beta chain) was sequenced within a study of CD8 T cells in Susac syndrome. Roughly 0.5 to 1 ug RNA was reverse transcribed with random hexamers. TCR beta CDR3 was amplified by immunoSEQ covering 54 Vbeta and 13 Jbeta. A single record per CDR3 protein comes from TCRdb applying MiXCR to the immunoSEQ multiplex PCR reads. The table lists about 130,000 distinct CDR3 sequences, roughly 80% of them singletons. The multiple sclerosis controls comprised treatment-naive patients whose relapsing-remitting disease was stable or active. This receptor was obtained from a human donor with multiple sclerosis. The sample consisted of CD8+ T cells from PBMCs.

Here the CDR3 reads CASSEGRLHYEQYV. The CDR3, as DNA: TGTGCCAGCAGTGAAGGACGGCTGCACTACGAGCAGTACGTC. V usage is TRBV6-1 and J usage is TRBJ2-7, with D unclear. CDR1 is MNHNS and CDR2 is SASEGT in the germline V gene. This CDR3 spans 14 amino acids. Between the trimmed V and J ends, which lost 1 base and 3 bases, there was a span of 10 bases.